This is a list of T cell receptor beta chains from one sample in a study of vaccination effects on CD4 cells after COVID-19. Measured with immunoSEQ multiplex PCR; TCRdb has only the in-frame clones, and not every one. In the table there are over 45,000 clones, around three quarters of which are singletons. These receptors' antigens are unknown. This material consisted of CD4+ T cells from PBMCs cultured without peptide, taken before COVID-19 vaccination. Receptors were obtained from a human donor who received a COVID-19 vaccine. Each CDR3 is given with its conserved first and last residue. The D gene is left open where the match is weak. For some rows the clone size is stated as once, few or many, or as a class when expanded; others skip it.

abundance	v_gene	d_gene	j_gene	CDR3aa	CDR3nt
-	TRBV2	-	TRBJ2-3	CASGVVGGRTDTQYF	TGTGCCAGCGGAGTGGTGGGGGGTAGGACAGATACGCAGTATTTT
few	TRBV2	TRBD1	TRBJ1-2	CASSQGQGYGYTF	TGTGCCAGCAGTCAAGGACAGGGCTATGGCTACACCTTC
-	TRBV7-8	-	TRBJ2-1	CASTTRWAGGVNEQFF	TGTGCCAGCACCACACGTTGGGCAGGGGGGGTCAATGAGCAGTTCTTC
-	TRBV24-1	-	TRBJ1-1	CATSDSRGGQNTEAFF	TGTGCCACCAGTGATTCCCGGGGGGGGCAAAACACTGAAGCTTTCTTT
once	TRBV9	-	TRBJ1-6	CASSVGGGVPNSPGVYPLHF	TGTGCCAGCAGCGTAGGTGGGGGTGTCCCCAATTCACCGGGAGTATATCCCCTCCACTTT
-	TRBV7-9	-	TRBJ2-3	CASGGSTDTQYF	TGTGCCAGCGGGGGGAGCACAGATACGCAGTATTTT
-	TRBV6-1	TRBD1	TRBJ1-2	CASSEVPNRGRGDGYTF	TGTGCCAGCAGTGAAGTCCCTAACAGGGGGCGCGGGGATGGCTACACCTTC
-	TRBV30	-	TRBJ2-6	CAWKSGSGANVLTF	TGTGCCTGGAAGAGCGGCTCTGGGGCCAACGTCCTGACTTTC
-	TRBV7-3	-	TRBJ2-3	CASSSPGLRTDTQYF	TGTGCCAGCAGCTCTCCGGGACTTCGCACAGATACGCAGTATTTT
-	TRBV6-5	TRBD1	TRBJ1-4	CASRADRGGSEKLFF	TGTGCCAGCAGGGCAGACAGGGGAGGAAGTGAAAAACTGTTTTTT
-	TRBV5-1	-	TRBJ2-1	CASSLLSGGGGTNEQFF	TGCGCCAGCAGCCTACTAAGCGGCGGGGGCGGAACAAATGAGCAGTTCTTC
-	TRBV5-1	TRBD1	TRBJ1-3	CASSGGDSSGNTIYF	TGCGCCAGCAGCGGCGGGGACAGCTCTGGAAACACCATATATTTT
-	TRBV29-1	TRBD1	TRBJ2-1	CSVVSTGNHNEQFF	TGCAGCGTCGTATCGACAGGGAACCACAATGAGCAGTTCTTC
-	TRBV7-6	TRBD1	TRBJ1-6	CASSPRGGTGSVSPLHF	TGTGCCAGCAGCCCTCGAGGTGGGACAGGGAGTGTGTCACCCCTCCACTTT
few	TRBV12-5	-	TRBJ2-3	CASGFGQSTDTQYF	TGTGCTAGTGGTTTTGGACAGTCCACAGATACGCAGTATTTT
-	TRBV9	-	TRBJ2-1	CASSPRTLTSYNEQFF	TGTGCCAGCAGCCCACGGACTTTAACATCCTACAATGAGCAGTTCTTC
-	TRBV7-9	-	TRBJ1-6	CASSLRGSYNSPLHF	TGTGCCAGCAGCTTACGGGGTTCCTATAATTCACCCCTCCACTTT
-	TRBV6-5	-	TRBJ2-5	CASRGSGTQYF	TGTGCCAGCCGGGGGTCCGGGACCCAGTACTTC
-	TRBV6-5	-	TRBJ1-1	CASSPGGRWGTEAFF	TGTGCCAGCAGTCCGGGGGGGCGGTGGGGCACTGAAGCTTTCTTT
-	TRBV6-2/TRBV6-3	-	TRBJ2-5	CASSYGPVVQETQYF	TGTGCCAGCAGTTACGGGCCAGTGGTCCAAGAGACCCAGTACTTC
-	TRBV6-4	-	TRBJ1-4	CASSDLEGTNEKLFF	TGTGCCAGCAGTGACCTCGAAGGAACTAATGAAAAACTGTTTTTT
-	TRBV6-5	-	TRBJ1-2	CASGQLDGYTF	TGTGCCAGCGGACAGCTTGATGGCTACACCTTC
-	TRBV5-1	-	TRBJ1-2	CASSQKQTGGADYGYTF	TGCGCCAGCAGCCAAAAGCAGACAGGAGGCGCGGACTATGGCTACACCTTC
-	TRBV5-1	TRBD1	TRBJ1-2	CASSPDRGYGYTF	TGCGCCAGCAGCCCGGACAGGGGGTATGGCTACACCTTC
-	TRBV7-9	-	TRBJ1-5	CASSRTGTSYSNQPQHF	TGTGCCAGCAGCCGAACCGGGACGTCCTATAGCAATCAGCCCCAGCATTTT
-	TRBV6-5	-	TRBJ1-2	CASSLLPLYGYTF	TGTGCCAGCAGTCTTTTACCCCTTTATGGCTACACCTTC
once	TRBV7-6	-	TRBJ2-5	CASSHGESQETQYF	TGTGCCAGCAGCCACGGGGAAAGCCAAGAGACCCAGTACTTC
-	TRBV18	-	TRBJ2-3	CASSPRTSSTDTQYF	TGTGCCAGCTCACCTAGGACCTCTAGCACAGATACGCAGTATTTT
-	TRBV30	-	TRBJ1-2	CAWSVQLGAGYTF	TGTGCCTGGAGTGTACAGTTGGGGGCCGGCTACACCTTC
once	TRBV11-3	-	TRBJ2-5	CASSWGIQETQYF	TGTGCCAGCAGCTGGGGGATCCAAGAGACCCAGTACTTC
-	TRBV19	-	TRBJ1-5	CASSKLPTTDYSNQPQHF	TGTGCCAGTAGTAAACTCCCGACGACAGATTATAGCAATCAGCCCCAGCATTTT
once	TRBV6-5	TRBD1	TRBJ1-3	CASGTDRGSGNTIYF	TGTGCCAGCGGGACGGACAGGGGGTCTGGAAACACCATATATTTT
few	TRBV6-1	-	TRBJ1-6	CASSDRGSYNSPLHF	TGTGCCAGCAGTGACAGGGGTTCCTATAATTCACCCCTCCACTTT
-	TRBV5-1	-	TRBJ1-5	CASSLDGSHLNQPQHF	TGCGCCAGCAGCTTGGACGGGAGTCATTTGAATCAGCCCCAGCATTTT
-	TRBV18	-	TRBJ2-2	CASSPLTGTNTGELFF	TGTGCCAGCTCACCACTTACAGGGACGAACACCGGGGAGCTGTTTTTT
-	TRBV18	TRBD1	TRBJ1-1	CASSPPDRGSNEAFF	TGTGCCAGCTCACCACCGGACAGGGGGAGTAATGAAGCTTTCTTT
once	TRBV3-1/TRBV3-2	-	TRBJ2-5	CASSQGIGIGTQYF	TGTGCCAGCAGCCAAGGTATTGGCATCGGGACCCAGTACTTC
-	TRBV2	TRBD1	TRBJ2-1	CASSPDRGGWNEQFF	TGTGCCAGCAGTCCGGACAGGGGAGGATGGAATGAGCAGTTCTTC
-	TRBV3-1/TRBV3-2	-	TRBJ2-5	CASGPVSETQYF	TGTGCCAGCGGCCCCGTATCGGAGACCCAGTACTTC
-	TRBV6-2/TRBV6-3	TRBD1	TRBJ2-1	CASSHRQGGGNEQFF	TGTGCCAGCAGTCATAGACAGGGTGGAGGCAATGAGCAGTTCTTC